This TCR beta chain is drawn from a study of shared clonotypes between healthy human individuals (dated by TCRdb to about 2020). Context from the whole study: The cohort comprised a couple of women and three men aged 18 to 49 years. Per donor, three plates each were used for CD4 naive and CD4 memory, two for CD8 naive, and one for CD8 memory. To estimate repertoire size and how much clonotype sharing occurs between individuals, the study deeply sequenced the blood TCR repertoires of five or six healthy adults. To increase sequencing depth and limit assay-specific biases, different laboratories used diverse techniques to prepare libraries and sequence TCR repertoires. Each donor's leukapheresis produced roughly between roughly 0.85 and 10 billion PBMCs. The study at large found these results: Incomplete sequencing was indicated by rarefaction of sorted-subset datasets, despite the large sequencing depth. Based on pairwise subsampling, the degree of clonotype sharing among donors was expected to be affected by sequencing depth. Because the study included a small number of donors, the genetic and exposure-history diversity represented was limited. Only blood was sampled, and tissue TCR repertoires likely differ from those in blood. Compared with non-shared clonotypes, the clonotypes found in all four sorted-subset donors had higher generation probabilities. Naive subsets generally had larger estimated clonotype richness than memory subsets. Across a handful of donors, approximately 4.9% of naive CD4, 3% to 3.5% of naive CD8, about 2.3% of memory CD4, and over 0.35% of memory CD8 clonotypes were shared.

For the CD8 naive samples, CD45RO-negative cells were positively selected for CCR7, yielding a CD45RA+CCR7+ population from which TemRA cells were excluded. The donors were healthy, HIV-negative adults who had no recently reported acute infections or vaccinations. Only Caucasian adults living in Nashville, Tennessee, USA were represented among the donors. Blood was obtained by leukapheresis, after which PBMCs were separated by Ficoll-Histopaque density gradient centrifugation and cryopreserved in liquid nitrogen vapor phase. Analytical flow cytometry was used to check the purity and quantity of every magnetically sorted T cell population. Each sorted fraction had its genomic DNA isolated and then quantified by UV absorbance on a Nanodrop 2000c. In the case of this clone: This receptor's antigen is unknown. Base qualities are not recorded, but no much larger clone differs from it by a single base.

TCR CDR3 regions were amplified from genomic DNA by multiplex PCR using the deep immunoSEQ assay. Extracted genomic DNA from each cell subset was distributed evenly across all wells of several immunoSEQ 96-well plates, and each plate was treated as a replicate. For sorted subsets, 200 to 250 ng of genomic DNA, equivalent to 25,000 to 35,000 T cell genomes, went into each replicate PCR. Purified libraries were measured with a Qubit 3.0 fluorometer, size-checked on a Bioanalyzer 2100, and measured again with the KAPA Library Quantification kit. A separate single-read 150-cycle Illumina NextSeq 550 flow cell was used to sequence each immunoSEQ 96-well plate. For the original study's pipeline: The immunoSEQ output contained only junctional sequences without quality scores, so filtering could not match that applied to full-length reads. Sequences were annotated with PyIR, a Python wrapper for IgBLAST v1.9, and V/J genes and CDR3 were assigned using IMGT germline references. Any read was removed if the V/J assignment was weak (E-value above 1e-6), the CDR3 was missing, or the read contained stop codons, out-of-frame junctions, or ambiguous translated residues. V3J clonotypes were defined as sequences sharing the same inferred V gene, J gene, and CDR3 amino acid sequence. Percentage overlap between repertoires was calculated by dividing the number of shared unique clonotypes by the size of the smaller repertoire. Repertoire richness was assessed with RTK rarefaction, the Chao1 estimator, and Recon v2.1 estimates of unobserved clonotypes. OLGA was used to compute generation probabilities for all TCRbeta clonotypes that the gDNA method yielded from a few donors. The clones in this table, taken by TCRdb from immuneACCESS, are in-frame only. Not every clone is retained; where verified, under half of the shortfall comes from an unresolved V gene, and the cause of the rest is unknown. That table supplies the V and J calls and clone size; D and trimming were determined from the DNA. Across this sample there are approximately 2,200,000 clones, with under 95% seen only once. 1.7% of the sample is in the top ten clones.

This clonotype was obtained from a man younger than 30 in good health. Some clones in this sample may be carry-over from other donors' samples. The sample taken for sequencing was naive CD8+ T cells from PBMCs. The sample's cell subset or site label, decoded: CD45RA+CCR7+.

The CDR3 here reads CASSLGRAGANVLTF. In nucleotide form, the sequence is TGTGCCAGCAGCTTAGGCAGGGCTGGGGCCAACGTCCTGACTTTC. This sequence uses TRBV11-2 and TRBJ2-6; possibly the D gene is TRBD1, per 5 matching bases. The CDR3 sequence holds 15 residues, the cysteine and phenylalanine included. Only CDR3 DNA is held: 45 bases, read in frame from base 1. V is pared back by 1 base and J by 2 bases, with 6 bases lying between the germline termini. Reading the germline V gene gives CDR1 SGHAT and CDR2 FQNNGV. Reference TRBV11-2 and TRBJ2-6 genes cover what lies past the CDR3, so the full variable domain is EAGVAQSPRYKIIEKRQSVAFWCNPISGHATLYWYQQILGQGPKLLIQFQNNGVVDDSQLPKDRFSAERLKGVDSTLKIQPAKLEDSAVYLCASSLGRAGANVLTFGAGSRLTVL.